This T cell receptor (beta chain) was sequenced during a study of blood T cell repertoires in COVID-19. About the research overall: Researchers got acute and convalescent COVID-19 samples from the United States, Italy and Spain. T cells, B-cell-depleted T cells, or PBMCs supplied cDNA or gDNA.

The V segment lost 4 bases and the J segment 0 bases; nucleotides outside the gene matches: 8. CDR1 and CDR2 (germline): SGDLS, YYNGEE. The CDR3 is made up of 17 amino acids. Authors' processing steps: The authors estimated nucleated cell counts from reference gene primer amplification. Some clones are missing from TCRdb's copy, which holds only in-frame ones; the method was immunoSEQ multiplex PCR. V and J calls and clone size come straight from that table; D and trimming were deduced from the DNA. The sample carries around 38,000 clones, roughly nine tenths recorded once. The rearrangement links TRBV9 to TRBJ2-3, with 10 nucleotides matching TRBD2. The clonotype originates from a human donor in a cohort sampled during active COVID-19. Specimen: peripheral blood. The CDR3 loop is CASSTHPSGGSTDTQYF. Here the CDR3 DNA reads TGTGCCAGCAGCACCCACCCTAGCGGGGGTAGCACAGATACGCAGTATTTT.